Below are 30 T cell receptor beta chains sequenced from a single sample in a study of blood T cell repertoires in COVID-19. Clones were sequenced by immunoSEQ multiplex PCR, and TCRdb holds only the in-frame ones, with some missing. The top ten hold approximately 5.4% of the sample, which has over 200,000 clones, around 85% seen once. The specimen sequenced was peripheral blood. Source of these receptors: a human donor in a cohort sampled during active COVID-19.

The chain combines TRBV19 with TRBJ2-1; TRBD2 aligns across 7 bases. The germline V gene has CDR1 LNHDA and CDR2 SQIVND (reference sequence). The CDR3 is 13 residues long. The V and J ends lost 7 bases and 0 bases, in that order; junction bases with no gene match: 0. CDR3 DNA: TGTGCCAGTACGGGGGGCTCCTACAATGAGCAGTTCTTC. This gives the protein CASTGGSYNEQFF. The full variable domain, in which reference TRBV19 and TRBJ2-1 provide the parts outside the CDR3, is DGGITQSPKYLFRKEGQNVTLSCEQNLNHDAMYWYRQDPGQGLRLIYYSQIVNDFQKGDIAEGYSVSREKKESFPLTVTSAQKNPTAFYLCASTGGSYNEQFFGPGTRLTVL.

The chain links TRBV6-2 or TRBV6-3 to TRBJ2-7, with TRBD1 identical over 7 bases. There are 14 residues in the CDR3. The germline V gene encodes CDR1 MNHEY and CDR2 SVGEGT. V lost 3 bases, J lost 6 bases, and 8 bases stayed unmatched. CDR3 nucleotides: TGTGCCAGCAGTTATTACAGGGGAAGTTCCGAGCAGTACTTC. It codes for CASSYYRGSSEQYF.

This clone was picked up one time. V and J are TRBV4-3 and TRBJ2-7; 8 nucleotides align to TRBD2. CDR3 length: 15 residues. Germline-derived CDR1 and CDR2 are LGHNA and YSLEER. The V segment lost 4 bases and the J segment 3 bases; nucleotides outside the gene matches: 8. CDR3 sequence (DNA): TGCGCCAGCAGCCTAATAGCGGGAATAGGCTACGAGCAGTACTTC. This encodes CASSLIAGIGYEQYF.

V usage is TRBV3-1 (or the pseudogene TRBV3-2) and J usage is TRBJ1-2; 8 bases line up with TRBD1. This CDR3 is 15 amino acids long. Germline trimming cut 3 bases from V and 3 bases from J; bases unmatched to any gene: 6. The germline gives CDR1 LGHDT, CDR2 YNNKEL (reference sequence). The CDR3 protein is CASSQAGTGDYGYTF. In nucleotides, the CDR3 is TGTGCCAGCAGCCAGGCCGGGACAGGAGACTATGGCTACACCTTC.

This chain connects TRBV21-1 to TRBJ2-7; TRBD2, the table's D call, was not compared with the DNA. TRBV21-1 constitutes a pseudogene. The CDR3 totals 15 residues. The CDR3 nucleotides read TGTGCCAGCCCCTGCTTTGGGGGGAATCTAGGGGAGCAGTACTTC. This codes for CASPCFGGNLGEQYF.

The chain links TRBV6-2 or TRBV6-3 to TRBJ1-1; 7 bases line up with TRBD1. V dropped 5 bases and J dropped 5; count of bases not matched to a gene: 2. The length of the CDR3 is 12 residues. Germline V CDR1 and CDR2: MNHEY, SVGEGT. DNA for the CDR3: TGTGCCAGCAGTACAGGGGTTACTGAAGCTTTCTTT. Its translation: CASSTGVTEAFF.

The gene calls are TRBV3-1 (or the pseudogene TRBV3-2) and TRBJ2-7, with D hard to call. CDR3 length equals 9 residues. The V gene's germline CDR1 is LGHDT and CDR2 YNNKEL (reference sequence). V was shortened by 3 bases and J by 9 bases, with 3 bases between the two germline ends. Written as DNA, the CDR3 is TGTGCCAGCAGCCACGGGCAGTACTTC. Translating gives CASSHGQYF.

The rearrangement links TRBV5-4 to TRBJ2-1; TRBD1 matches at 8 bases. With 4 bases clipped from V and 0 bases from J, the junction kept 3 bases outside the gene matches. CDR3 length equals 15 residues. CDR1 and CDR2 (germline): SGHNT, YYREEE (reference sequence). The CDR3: CASSVDRGSYNEQFF. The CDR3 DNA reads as TGTGCCAGCAGCGTAGACAGGGGCTCCTACAATGAGCAGTTCTTC.

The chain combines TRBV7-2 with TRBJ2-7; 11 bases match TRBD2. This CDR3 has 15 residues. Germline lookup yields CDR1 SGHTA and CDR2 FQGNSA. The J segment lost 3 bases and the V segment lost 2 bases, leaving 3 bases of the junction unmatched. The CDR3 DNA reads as TGTGCCAGCAGCTTACAGGGGACTAGCGGCTACGAGCAGTACTTC. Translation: CASSLQGTSGYEQYF.

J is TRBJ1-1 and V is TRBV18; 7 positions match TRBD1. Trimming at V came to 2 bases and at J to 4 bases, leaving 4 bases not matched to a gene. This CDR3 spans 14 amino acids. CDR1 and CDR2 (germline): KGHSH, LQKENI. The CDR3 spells CASSPKQGSTEAFF. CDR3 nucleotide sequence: TGTGCCAGCTCACCAAAACAGGGGAGCACTGAAGCTTTCTTT.

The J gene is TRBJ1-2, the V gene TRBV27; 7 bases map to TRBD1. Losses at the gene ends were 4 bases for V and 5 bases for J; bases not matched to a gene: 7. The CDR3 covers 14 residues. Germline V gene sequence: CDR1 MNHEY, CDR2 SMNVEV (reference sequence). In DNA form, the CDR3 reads TGTGCCAGCAGTTCTATGACAGGGTTTTATGGCTACACCTTC. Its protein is CASSSMTGFYGYTF.

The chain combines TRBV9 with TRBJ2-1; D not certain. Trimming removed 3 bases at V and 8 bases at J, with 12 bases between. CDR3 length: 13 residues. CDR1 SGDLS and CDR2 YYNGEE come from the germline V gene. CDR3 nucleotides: TGTGCCAGCAGCGCCGGCTTAGCCGATGAGCAGTTCTTC. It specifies CASSAGLADEQFF.

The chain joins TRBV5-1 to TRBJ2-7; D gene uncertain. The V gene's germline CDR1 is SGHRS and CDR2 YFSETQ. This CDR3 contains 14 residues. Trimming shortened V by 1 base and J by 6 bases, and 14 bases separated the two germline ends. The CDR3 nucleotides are TGCGCCAGCAGCTTGATCGTCAGTGGCCTCGAGCAGTACTTC. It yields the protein CASSLIVSGLEQYF.

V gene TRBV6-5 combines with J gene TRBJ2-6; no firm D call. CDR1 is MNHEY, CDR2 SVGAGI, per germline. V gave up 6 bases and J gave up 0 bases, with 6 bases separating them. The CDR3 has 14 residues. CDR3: CASRFSSGANVLTF. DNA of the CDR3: TGTGCCAGCAGATTCAGCTCTGGGGCCAACGTCCTGACTTTC.

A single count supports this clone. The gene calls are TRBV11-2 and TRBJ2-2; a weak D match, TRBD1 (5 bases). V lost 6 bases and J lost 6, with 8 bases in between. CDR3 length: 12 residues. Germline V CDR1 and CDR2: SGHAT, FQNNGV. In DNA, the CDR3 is TGTGCCAGCAGACAGGCCCCCGGGGAGCTGTTTTTT. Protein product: CASRQAPGELFF. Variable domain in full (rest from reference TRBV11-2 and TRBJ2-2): EAGVAQSPRYKIIEKRQSVAFWCNPISGHATLYWYQQILGQGPKLLIQFQNNGVVDDSQLPKDRFSAERLKGVDSTLKIQPAKLEDSAVYLCASRQAPGELFFGEGSRLTVL.

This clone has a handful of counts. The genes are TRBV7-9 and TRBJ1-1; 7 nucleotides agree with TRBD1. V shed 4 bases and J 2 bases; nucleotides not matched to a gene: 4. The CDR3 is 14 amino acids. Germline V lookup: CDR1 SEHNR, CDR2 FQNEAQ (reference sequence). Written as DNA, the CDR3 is TGTGCCAGCAGCTGGACAGGTGATAACACTGAAGCTTTCTTT. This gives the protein CASSWTGDNTEAFF.

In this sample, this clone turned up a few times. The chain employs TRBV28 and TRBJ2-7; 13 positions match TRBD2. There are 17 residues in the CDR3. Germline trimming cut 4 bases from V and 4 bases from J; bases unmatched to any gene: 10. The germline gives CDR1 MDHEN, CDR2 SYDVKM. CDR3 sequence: CASSSPGLAGEGYEQYF. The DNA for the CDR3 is TGTGCCAGCAGTTCCCCCGGACTAGCGGGAGAGGGATACGAGCAGTACTTC.

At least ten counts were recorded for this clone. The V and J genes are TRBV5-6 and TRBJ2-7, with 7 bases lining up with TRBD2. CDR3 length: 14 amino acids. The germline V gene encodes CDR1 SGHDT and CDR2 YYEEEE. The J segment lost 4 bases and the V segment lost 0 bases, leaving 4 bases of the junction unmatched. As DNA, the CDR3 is TGTGCCAGCAGCTTGGTGGCTAGCGGATACGAGCAGTACTTC. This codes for CASSLVASGYEQYF. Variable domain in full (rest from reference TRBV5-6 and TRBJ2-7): DAGVTQSPTHLIKTRGQQVTLRCSPKSGHDTVSWYQQALGQGPQFIFQYYEEEERQRGNFPDRFSGHQFPNYSSELNVNALLLGDSALYLCASSLVASGYEQYFGPGTRLTVT.

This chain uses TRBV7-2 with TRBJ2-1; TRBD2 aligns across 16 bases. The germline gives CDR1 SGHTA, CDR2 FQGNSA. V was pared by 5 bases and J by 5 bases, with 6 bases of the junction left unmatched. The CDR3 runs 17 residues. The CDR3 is CASSEKGLAGGNNEQFF. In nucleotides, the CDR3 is TGTGCCAGCAGCGAAAAGGGACTAGCGGGAGGGAACAATGAGCAGTTCTTC.

The CDR3 DNA is TGTGCCACCTGGACAAATACTGGAAACACCATATATTTT. Residues: CATWTNTGNTIYF. The rearrangement uses TRBV6-5 and TRBJ1-3, with a weak D call TRBD1 (5 bases). Deletions cut 10 bases from V and 2 bases from J, with 12 bases between. Germline CDR1 reads MNHEY; CDR2 reads SVGAGI. The CDR3 is made up of 13 amino acids.

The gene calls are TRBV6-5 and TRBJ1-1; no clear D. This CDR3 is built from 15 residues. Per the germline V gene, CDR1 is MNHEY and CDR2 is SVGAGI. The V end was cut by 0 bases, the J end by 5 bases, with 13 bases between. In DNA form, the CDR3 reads TGTGCCAGCAGTTACTCGACGGCGGGTTTGACTGAAGCTTTCTTT. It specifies CASSYSTAGLTEAFF.

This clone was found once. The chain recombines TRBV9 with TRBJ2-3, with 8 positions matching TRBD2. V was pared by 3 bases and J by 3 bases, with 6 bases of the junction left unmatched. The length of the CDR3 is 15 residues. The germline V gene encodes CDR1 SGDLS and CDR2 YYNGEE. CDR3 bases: TGTGCCAGCAGCGACATTAGCGGGACTACAGATACGCAGTATTTT. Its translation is CASSDISGTTDTQYF.

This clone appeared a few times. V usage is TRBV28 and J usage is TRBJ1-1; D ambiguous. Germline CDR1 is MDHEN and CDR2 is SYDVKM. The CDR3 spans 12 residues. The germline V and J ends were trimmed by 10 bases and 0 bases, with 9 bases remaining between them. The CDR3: CATLSVNTEAFF. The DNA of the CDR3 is TGTGCCACCCTCTCGGTGAACACTGAAGCTTTCTTT.

The CDR3 loop reads CASRGQGVFDGYTF. CDR3 bases: TGTGCCAGCAGGGGACAGGGGGTTTTTGATGGCTACACCTTC. The V call is TRBV6-5, the J call TRBJ1-2; TRBD1 aligns across 11 bases. This CDR3 is built from 14 residues. Germline CDR1 and CDR2: MNHEY and SVGAGI. After removal of 6 bases from V and 6 bases from J, the junction contained 6 bases not matched to a gene.

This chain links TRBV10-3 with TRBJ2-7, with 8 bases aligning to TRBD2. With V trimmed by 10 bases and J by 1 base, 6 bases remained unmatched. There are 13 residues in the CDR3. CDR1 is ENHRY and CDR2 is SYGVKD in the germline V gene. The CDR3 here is CATRAGASYEQYF. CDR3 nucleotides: TGTGCCACCCGAGCGGGAGCTTCCTACGAGCAGTACTTC.

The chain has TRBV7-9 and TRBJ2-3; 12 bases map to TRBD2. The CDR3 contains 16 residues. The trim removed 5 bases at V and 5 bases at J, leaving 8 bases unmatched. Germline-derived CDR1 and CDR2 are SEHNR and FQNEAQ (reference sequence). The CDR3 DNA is TGTGCCAGCAGCCCCAGACTAGCGGGAGCTGTAGATACGCAGTATTTT. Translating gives CASSPRLAGAVDTQYF.

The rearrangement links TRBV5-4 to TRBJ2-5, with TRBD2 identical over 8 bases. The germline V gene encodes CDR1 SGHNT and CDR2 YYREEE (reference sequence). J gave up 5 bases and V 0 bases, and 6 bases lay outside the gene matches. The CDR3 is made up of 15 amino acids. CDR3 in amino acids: CASSLGLALGETQYF. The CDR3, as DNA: TGTGCCAGCAGCTTGGGACTAGCGCTAGGGGAGACCCAGTACTTC. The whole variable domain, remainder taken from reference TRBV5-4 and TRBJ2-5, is ETGVTQSPTHLIKTRGQQVTLRCSSQSGHNTVSWYQQALGQGPQFIFQYYREEENGRGNFPPRFSGLQFPNYSSELNVNALELDDSALYLCASSLGLALGETQYFGPGTRLLVL.

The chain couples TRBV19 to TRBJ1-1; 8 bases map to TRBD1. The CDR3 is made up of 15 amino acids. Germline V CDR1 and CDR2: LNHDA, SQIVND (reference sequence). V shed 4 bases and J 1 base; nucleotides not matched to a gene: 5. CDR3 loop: CASSRTGTGNTEAFF. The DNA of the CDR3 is TGTGCCAGTAGTAGGACCGGGACAGGGAACACTGAAGCTTTCTTT. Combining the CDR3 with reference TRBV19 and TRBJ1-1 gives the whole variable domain DGGITQSPKYLFRKEGQNVTLSCEQNLNHDAMYWYRQDPGQGLRLIYYSQIVNDFQKGDIAEGYSVSREKKESFPLTVTSAQKNPTAFYLCASSRTGTGNTEAFFGQGTRLTVV.

The CDR3: CASSVGRGYNSPLHF. CDR3 sequence (DNA): TGTGCCAGCAGCGTAGGTAGGGGGTATAATTCACCCCTCCACTTT. The chain carries TRBV9 and TRBJ1-6; a possible D gene is TRBD1 (6 bases). Germline assignment: CDR1 SGDLS and CDR2 YYNGEE. V lost 0 bases to trimming and J lost 4 bases, with 8 bases between them. CDR3 length: 15 amino acids.

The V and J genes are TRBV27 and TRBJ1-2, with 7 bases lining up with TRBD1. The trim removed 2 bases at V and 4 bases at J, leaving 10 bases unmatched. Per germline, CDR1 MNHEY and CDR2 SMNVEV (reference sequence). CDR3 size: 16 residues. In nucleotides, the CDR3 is TGTGCCAGCAGTTTAGACGGACAGGCGCCCTTCTATGGCTACACCTTC. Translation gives CASSLDGQAPFYGYTF.